This T cell receptor beta chain was profiled in a study of T-cell reconstitution after alpha-beta-depleted transplantation in children. The TCRbeta library was prepared with unique molecular identifiers. TCRdb passed the PCR reads through MiXCR, listing each CDR3 protein once. The table has under 450,000 distinct CDR3 sequences, 13% seen once. This clonotype has ten or more counts. V was cut by 5 bases and J by 8 bases, with 13 bases left in between. The CDR3 covers 14 residues. CDR1 and CDR2 (germline): SGHAT, FQNNGV. This sample comprised PBMCs, obtained from the stem cell graft. The chain couples TRBV11-2 to TRBJ1-6; D is possibly TRBD1 (5 bases). This clonotype was sampled from a human donor who donated a stem cell graft to a child with Fanconi anemia. CDR3 loop: CASSPDSQYSPLHF. The CDR3 bases are TGTGCCAGCAGCCCCGACAGCCAGTATTCACCCCTCCACTTT.